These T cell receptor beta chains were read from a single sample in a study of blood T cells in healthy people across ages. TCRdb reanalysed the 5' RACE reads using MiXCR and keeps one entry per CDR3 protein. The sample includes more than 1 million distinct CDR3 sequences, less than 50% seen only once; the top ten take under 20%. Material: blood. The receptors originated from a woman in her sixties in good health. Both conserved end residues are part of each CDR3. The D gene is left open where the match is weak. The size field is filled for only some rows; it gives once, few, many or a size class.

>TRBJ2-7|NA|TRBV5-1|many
CASSLGLVVPEQYF
TGCGCCAGCAGCTTGGGACTCGTCGTTCCCGAGCAGTACTTC
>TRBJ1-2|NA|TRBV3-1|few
CASSQGIYGYTF
TGTGCCAGTAGTCAGGGGATCTATGGCTACACCTTC
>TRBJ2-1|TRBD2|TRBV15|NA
CATSREGSGRANEQFF
TGTGCCACCAGCAGAGAGGGAAGCGGGAGGGCCAATGAGCAGTTCTTC
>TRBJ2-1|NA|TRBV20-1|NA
CSALTGIFLYEQFF
TGCAGTGCTCTTACTGGAATCTTCCTCTACGAGCAGTTCTTC
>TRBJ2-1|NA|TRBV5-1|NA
CVSSRGGFQGGQFF
TGCGTCAGCAGCCGTGGGGGGTTTCAGGGTGGGCAGTTCTTC
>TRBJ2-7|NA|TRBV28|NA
CASRGLEAQYF
TGTGCCAGCAGGGGGTTGGAGGCCCAGTACTTC
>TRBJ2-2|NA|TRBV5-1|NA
CASSVQADTGELFF
TGCGCCAGCAGTGTACAGGCGGACACCGGGGAGCTGTTTTTT
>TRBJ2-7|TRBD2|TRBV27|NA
CASSLGGRAEEQYF
TGTGCCAGCAGTTTGGGCGGGAGGGCGGAGGAGCAGTACTTC
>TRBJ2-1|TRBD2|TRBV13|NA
CASTLSGRGGGEQFF
TGTGCCAGCACCCTTAGCGGGAGAGGTGGTGGTGAGCAGTTCTTC
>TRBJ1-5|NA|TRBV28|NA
CASKNSHSNQPQHF
TGTGCCAGCAAGAACAGCCATAGCAATCAGCCCCAGCATTTT
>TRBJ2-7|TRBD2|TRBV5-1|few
CASSWGLDSYEQYF
TGCGCCAGCAGCTGGGGACTAGACTCCTACGAGCAGTACTTC
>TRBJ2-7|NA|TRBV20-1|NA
CSAREGGRGNSEQYF
TGCAGTGCTAGAGAGGGGGGCAGGGGGAATAGCGAGCAGTACTTC
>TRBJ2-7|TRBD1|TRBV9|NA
CASSGTGGDADEQYF
TGTGCCAGCAGCGGGACAGGGGGCGACGCCGACGAGCAGTACTTC
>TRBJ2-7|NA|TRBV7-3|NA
CASSSQYNEQYF
TGTGCCAGCAGCTCGCAATACAATGAGCAGTACTTC
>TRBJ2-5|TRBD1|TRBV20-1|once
CSARHQSDFTGAQYF
TGCAGTGCTAGACATCAATCGGACTTCACAGGGGCCCAGTACTTC
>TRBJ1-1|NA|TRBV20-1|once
CSARELRTEAFF
TGCAGTGCTAGAGAACTCCGGACTGAAGCTTTCTTT
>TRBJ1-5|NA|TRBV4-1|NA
CASSQGSSGTYQPQHF
TGCGCCAGCAGCCAAGGAAGTTCAGGGACTTATCAGCCCCAGCATTTT
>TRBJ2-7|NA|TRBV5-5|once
CASSPERVSSYNEQYF
TGTGCCAGCAGCCCCGAGAGGGTTTCCTCCTACAATGAGCAGTACTTC
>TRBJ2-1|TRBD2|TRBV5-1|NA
CASSLTGLGYNEQFF
TGCGCCAGCAGCTTGACAGGACTAGGGTACAATGAGCAGTTCTTC
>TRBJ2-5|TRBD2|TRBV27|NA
CASSYLSGRSYETQYF
TGTGCCAGCAGTTATTTGAGCGGGAGAAGTTACGAGACCCAGTACTTC
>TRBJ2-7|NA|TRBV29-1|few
CSVDKGDEQYF
TGCAGCGTTGATAAGGGGGACGAGCAGTACTTC
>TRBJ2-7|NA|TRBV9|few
CASSPTGRSYNEQYF
TGTGCCAGCAGCCCAACAGGGCGCTCCTACAATGAGCAGTACTTC